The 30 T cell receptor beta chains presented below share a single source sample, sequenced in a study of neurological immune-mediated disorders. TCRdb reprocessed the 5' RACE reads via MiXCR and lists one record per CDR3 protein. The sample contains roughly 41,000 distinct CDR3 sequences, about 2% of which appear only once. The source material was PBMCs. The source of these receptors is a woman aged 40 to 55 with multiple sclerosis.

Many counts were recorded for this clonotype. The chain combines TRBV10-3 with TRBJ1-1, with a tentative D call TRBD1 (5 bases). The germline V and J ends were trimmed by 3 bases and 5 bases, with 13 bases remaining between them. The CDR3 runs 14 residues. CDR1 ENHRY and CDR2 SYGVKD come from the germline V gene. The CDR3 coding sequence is TGTGCCATCAGTGATCCAGGGAGTAAAACTGAAGCTTTCTTT. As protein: CAISDPGSKTEAFF.

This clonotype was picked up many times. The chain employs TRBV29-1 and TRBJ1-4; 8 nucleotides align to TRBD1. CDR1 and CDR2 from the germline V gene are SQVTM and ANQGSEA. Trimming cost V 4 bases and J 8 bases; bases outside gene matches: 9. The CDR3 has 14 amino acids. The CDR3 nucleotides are TGCAGCGTTGCCCCGACAGGGGCGGGCGAAAAACTGTTTTTT. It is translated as CSVAPTGAGEKLFF.

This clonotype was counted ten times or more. CDR3 sequence (DNA): TGCAGTGCTCCCAGACCAGGGTTCGTCACTGAAGCTTTCTTT. This translates into CSAPRPGFVTEAFF. The chain recombines TRBV20-1 with TRBJ1-1; a possible D gene is TRBD1 (5 bases). This CDR3 comprises 14 residues. Germline V lookup: CDR1 DFQATT, CDR2 SNEGSKA (reference sequence). The ends were cut back, 5 bases at V and 4 bases at J, with 17 bases in the middle.

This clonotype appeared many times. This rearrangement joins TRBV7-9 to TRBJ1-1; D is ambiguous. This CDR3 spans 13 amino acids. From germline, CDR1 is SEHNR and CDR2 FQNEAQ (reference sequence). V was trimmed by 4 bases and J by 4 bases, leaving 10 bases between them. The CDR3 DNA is TGTGCCAGCAGCTCGGGTATTGGCACTGAAGCTTTCTTT. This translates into CASSSGIGTEAFF.

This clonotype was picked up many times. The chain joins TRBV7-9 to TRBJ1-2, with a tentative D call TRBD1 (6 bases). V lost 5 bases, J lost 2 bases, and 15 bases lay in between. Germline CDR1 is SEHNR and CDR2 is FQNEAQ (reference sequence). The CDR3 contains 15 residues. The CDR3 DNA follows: TGTGCCAGCAGCATCCAACAGGGCGCCAACTATGGCTACACCTTC. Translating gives CASSIQQGANYGYTF.

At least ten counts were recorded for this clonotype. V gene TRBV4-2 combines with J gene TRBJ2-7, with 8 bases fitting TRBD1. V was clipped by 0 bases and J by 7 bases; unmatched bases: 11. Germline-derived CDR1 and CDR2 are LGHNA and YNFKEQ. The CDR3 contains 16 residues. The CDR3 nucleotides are TGTGCCAGCAGCCAAGATAGACCGGGACAGGTCTTAGAGCAGTACTTC. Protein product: CASSQDRPGQVLEQYF.

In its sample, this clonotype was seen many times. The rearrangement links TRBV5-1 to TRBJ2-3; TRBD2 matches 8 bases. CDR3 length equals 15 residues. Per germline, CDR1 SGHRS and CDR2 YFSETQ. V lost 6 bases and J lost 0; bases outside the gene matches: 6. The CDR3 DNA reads TGCGCCAGCACCCAGCGGGGGTATAGCACAGATACGCAGTATTTT. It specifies CASTQRGYSTDTQYF.

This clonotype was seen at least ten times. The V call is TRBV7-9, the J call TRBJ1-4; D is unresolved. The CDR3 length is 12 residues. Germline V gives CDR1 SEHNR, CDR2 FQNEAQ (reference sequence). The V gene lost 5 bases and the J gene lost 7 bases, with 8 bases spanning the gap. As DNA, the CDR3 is TGTGCCAGCAGCCCCGGTGGTGAAAAACTGTTTTTT. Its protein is CASSPGGEKLFF.

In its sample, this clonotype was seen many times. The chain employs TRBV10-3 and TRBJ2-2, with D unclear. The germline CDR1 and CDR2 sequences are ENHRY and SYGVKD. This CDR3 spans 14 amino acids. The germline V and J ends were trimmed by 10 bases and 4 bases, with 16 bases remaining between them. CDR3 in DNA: TGTGCCACCGAGGCCGGGCCGCTCACCGGGGAGCTGTTTTTT. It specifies CATEAGPLTGELFF.

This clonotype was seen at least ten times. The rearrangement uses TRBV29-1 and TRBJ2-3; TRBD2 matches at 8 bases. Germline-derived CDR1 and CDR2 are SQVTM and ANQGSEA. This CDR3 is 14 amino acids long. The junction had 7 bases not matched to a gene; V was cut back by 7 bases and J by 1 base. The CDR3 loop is CSARSSGGTDTQYF. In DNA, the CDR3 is TGCAGCGCCCGAAGTAGCGGGGGCACAGATACGCAGTATTTT.

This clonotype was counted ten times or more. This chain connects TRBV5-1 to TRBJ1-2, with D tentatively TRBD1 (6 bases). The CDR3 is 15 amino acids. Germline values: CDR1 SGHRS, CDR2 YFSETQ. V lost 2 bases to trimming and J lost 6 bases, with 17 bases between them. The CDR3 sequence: CASSFSTGYSDGYTF. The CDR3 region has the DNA TGCGCCAGCAGCTTTTCTACAGGGTACTCGGATGGCTACACCTTC.

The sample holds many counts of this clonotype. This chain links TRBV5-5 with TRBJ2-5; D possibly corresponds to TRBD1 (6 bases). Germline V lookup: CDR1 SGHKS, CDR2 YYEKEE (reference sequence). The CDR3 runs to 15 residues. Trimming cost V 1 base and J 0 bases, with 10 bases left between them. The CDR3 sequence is CASSLQGKDQETQYF. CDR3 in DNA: TGTGCCAGCAGCTTGCAGGGGAAGGACCAAGAGACCCAGTACTTC. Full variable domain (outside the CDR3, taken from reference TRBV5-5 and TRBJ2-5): DAGVTQSPTHLIKTRGQQVTLRCSPISGHKSVSWYQQVLGQGPQFIFQYYEKEERGRGNFPDRFSARQFPNYSSELNVNALLLGDSALYLCASSLQGKDQETQYFGPGTRLLVL.

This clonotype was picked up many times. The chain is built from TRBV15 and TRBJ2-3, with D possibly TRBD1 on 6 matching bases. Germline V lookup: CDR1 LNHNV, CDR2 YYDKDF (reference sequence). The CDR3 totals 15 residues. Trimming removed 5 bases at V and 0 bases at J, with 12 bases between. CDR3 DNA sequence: TGTGCCACCAGCCACGACAGGTGGAGCACAGATACGCAGTATTTT. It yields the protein CATSHDRWSTDTQYF.

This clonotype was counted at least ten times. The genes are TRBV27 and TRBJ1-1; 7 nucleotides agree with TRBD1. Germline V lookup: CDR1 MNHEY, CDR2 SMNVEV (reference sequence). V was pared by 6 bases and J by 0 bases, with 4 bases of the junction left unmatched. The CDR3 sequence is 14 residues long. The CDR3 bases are TGTGCCAGCAGACCGACAGGGATGAACACTGAAGCTTTCTTT. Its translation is CASRPTGMNTEAFF.

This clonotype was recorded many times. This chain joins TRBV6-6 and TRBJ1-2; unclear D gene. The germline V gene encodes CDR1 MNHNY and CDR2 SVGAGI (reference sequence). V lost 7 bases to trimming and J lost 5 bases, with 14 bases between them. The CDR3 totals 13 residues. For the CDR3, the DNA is TGTGCCAGCAATCCTGGGGTGGGGTATGGCTACACCTTC. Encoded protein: CASNPGVGYGYTF.

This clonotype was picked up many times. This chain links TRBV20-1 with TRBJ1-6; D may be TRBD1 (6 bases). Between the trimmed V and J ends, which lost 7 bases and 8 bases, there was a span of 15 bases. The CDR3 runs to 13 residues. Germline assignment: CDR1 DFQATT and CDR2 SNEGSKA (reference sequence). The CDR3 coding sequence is TGCAGTGTTCCGGGAGGGGGGGATTCACCCCTCCACTTT. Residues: CSVPGGGDSPLHF.

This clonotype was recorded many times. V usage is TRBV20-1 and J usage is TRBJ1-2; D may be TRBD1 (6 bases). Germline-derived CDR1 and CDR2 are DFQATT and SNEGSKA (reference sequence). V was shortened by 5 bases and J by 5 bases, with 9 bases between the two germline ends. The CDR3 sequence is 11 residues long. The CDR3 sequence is CSASTGYGYTF. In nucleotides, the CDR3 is TGCAGTGCTTCGACAGGATATGGCTACACCTTC.

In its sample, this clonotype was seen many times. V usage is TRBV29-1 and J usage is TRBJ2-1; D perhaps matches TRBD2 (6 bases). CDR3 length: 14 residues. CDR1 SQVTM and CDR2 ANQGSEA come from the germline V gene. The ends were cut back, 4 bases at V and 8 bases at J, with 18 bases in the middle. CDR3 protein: CSVAWDSGPDEQFF. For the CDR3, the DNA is TGCAGCGTTGCGTGGGACTCCGGGCCCGATGAGCAGTTCTTC.

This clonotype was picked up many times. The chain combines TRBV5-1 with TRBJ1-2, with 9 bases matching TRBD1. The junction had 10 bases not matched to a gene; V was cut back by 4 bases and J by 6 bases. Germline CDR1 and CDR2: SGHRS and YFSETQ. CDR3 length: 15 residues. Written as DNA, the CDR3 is TGCGCCAGCAGCCGCCCCACAGGGGGCGGGGATGGCTACACCTTC. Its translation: CASSRPTGGGDGYTF.

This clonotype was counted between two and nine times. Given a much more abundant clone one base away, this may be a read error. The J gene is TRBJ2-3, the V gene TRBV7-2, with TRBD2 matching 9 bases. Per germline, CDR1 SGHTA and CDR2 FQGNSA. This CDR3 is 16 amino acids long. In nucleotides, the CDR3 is TGTGCCAGCAGCTTACATGGTGCGGGGGGGCGAGATACGAAGTATTTT. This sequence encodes CASSLHGAGGRDTKYF.

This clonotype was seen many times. The CDR3 DNA sequence: TGTGCCAGCTCACCCGGGGGGCCCCTCACAGATACGCAGTATTTT. It specifies CASSPGGPLTDTQYF. This chain uses TRBV18 with TRBJ2-3; D is perhaps TRBD2 (7 bases). The CDR3 consists of 15 residues. CDR1 KGHSH and CDR2 LQKENI come from the germline V gene. V was cut by 3 bases and J by 2 bases, with 12 bases left in between.

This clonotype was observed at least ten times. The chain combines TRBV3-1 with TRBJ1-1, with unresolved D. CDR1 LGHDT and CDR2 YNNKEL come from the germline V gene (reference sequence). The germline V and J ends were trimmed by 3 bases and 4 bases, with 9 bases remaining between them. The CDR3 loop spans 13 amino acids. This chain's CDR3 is CASSQYLGTEAFF. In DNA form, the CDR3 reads TGTGCCAGCAGCCAGTATCTCGGCACTGAAGCTTTCTTT.

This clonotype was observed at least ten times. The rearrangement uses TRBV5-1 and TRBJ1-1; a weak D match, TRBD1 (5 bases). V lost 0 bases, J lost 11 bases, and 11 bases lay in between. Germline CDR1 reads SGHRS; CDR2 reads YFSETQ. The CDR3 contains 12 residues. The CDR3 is CASSLVAGSAFF. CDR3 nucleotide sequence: TGCGCCAGCAGCTTGGTGGCAGGGAGCGCTTTCTTT.

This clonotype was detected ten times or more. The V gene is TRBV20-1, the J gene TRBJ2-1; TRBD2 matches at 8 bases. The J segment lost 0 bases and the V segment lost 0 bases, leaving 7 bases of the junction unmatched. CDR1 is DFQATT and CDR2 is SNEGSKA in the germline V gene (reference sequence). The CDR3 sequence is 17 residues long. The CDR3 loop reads CSARDAAGGDSYNEQFF. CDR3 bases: TGCAGTGCTAGAGATGCGGCGGGGGGCGACTCCTACAATGAGCAGTTCTTC.

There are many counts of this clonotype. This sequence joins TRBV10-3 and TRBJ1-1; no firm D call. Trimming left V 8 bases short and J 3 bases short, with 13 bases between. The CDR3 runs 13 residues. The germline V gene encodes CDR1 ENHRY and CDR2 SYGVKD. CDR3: CAISSKRDTEAFF. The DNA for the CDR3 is TGTGCCATCTCCTCCAAAAGGGACACTGAAGCTTTCTTT.

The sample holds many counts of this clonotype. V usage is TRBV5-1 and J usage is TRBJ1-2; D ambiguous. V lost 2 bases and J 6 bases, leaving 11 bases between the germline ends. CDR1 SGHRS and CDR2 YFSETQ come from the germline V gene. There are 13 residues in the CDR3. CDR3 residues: CASSFAAWNGYTF. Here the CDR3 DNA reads TGCGCCAGCAGCTTTGCGGCATGGAATGGCTACACCTTC.

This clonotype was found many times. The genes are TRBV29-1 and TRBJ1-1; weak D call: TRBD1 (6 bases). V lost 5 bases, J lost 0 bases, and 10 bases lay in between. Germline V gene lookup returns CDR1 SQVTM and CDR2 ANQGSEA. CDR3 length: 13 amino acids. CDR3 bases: TGCAGCGTTACGGGACACCTGAACACTGAAGCTTTCTTT. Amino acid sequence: CSVTGHLNTEAFF. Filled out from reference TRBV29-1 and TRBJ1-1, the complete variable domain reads SAVISQKPSRDICQRGTSLTIQCQVDSQVTMMFWYRQQPGQSLTLIATANQGSEATYESGFVIDKFPISRPNLTFSTLTVSNMSPEDSSIYLCSVTGHLNTEAFFGQGTRLTVV.

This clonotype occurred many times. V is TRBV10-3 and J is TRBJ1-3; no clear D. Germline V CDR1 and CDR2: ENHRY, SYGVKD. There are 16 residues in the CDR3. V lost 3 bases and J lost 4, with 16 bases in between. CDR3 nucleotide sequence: TGTGCCATCAGTGATCCTACGGACGGGTGGGGAAACACCATATATTTT. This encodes CAISDPTDGWGNTIYF.

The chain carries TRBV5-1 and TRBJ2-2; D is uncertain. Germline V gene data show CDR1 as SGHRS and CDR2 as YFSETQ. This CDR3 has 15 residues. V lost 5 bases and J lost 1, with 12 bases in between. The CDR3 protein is CASSKGSMNTGELFF. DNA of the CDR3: TGCGCCAGCAGTAAGGGAAGCATGAACACCGGGGAGCTGTTTTTT.

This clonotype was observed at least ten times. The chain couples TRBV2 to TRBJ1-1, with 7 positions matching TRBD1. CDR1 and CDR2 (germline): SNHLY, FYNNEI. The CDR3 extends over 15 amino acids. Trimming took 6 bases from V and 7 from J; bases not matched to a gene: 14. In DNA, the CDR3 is TGTGCCAGCAGATCGGTCGCACAGGGGACCGGTGAAGCTTTCTTT. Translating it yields CASRSVAQGTGEAFF. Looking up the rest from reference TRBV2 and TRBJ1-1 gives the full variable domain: EPEVTQTPSHQVTQMGQEVILRCVPISNHLYFYWYRQILGQKVEFLVSFYNNEISEKSEIFDDQFSVERPDGSNFTLKIRSTKLEDSAMYFCASRSVAQGTGEAFFGQGTRLTVV.